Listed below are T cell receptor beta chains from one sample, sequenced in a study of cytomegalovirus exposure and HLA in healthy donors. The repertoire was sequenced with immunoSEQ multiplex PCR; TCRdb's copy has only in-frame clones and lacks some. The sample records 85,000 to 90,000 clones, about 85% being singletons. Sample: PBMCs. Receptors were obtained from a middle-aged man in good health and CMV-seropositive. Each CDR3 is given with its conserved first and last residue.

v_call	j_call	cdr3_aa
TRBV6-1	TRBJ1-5	CASRGGQGIRPQHF
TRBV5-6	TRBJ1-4	CASSLATGIREKLFF
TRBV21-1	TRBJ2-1	CASPIRGSRPIPNEQFF
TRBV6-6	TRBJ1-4	CASSEGQGVNEKLFF
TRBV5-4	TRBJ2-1	CASSFPSGVYNEQFF
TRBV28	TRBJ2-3	CASSPPGRDTQYF
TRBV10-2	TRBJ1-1	CASMGRGLTEAFF
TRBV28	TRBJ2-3	CASSLATIAGLRDTQYF
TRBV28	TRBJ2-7	CASRTVGRTYEQYF
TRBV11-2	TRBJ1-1	CASSSEPGRGTEAFF
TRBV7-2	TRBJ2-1	CASSLGLGNEQFF
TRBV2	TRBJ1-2	CASKKEVGGYTF
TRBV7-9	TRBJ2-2	CASSGLAGMGTGELFF
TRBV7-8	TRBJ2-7	CASSLGASGVSYEQYF
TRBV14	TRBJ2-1	CASSQEPAGGINEQFF
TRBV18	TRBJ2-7	CASSPRQGANEQYF
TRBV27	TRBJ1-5	CASSGQHNQPQHF
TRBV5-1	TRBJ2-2	CASSLVTENTGELFF
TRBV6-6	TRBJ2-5	CASSRGRGETQYF
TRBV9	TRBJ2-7	CASSVGQSSYEQYF
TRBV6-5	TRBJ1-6	CASLEDRGVSSPLHF
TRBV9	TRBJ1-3	CASSGTAVISGNTIYF
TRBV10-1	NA	CASSFTRTGEYEQYF
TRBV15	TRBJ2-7	CATSSIGTGNYEQYF
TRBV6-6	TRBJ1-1	CASQGNSEAFF
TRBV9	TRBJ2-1	CASRGGAPYNEQFF
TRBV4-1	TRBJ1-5	CASSQEGAGKGQPQHF
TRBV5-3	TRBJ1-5	CARSLVREEYQPQHF
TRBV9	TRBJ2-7	CASSAGQGDEQYF
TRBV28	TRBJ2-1	CASSPYKGGLYNEQFF
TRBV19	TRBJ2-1	CASSKGKRGINEQFF
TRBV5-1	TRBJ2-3	CASSLTGGSTDTQYF
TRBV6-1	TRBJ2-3	CASSARTGEQDTQYF